Sequencing of this T cell receptor (beta chain) was carried out in a study of cytomegalovirus exposure and HLA in healthy donors (dated by TCRdb to 2017 to 2019). Background for the entire study: In an earlier analysis of around 540 of the donors, approximately 260 Gb of sequence data and approximately 100 million unique TCR beta sequences from 150 million to 200 million T cells were reported. Every repertoire in the discovery cohort had been generated on one and the same sequencing platform. Of the 300 to 500 genotyped donors, 75% to 85% were placed in the genetic ancestry cluster associated with self-reported Caucasian donors. In the later analysis, no new phenotypic data were used to find candidate immune exposures; instead, reliance was placed on TCR beta sequences and their occurrence across donors. In addition to the first cohort of around 670 subjects, a separate validation cohort of under 150 different subjects was used. To predict cytomegalovirus infection status, the study combined high-throughput TCR immunosequencing, statistical association of individual TCRs with disease status, and machine learning. Roughly 300 gigabases of sequencing data and around 80 million unique TCR sequences made up an early release that covered about 640 HLA-typed donors. The aim of the study was to test whether cataloging public T cell receptors could identify signatures of past pathogen exposure. A later analysis re-analyzed previously published TCR beta repertoires from 666 donors and added high-resolution HLA genotyping to study TCR occurrence patterns. Donor age, sex, ethnicity and CMV serostatus were compiled alongside the repertoire data. The study profiled the T cell repertoires of approximately 700 subjects by immunosequencing and related them to cytomegalovirus serostatus. An earlier analysis of some 500 of the donors used high-throughput TCR beta sequencing to judge whether each TCR beta V gene segment behaved as functional or pseudogenic. HLA typing included class I and class II loci at four-digit resolution. The number of typed donors differed by locus: about 620-630 for A, B, C, DRB1 and DQB1; 522 for DQA1; around 610 for DPA1; and some 450 for DPB1. Genome-wide SNP genotypes for about 65% of the roughly 670 donors were used in a later genetic analysis, which treated that subset as a discovery cohort. On average, around 240,000 unique TCR beta nucleotide sequences were sequenced per donor among some 420 genotyped donors of the cohort, with around 19% of those sequences being non-productive. A handful of DR-DQ haplotypes were handled as single units for association and clustering because linkage in the cohort was strong. General study outcomes and caveats: Because some donors lacked HLA typing at each locus, the association tests relied only on the typed subset. Roughly uniform sequencing depth across donors was assumed in presence/absence analyses, although this assumption may not hold. In a later analysis, TCR association rates were found to vary across HLA loci, with the most associated TCRs seen for DRB1 alleles and the fewest for HLA-C alleles. The authors suggested that the approach could potentially be generalized to other disease states and immunological phenotypes. According to a later analysis, most CMV-associated TCR beta chains appeared to be HLA-restricted, and the HLA associations seemed to be driven largely by CMV exposure. In a later analysis, HLA-associated TCR beta chains showed more clonal expansion and lower generation probabilities than non-associated chains that were equally common. Cytomegalovirus status was reported to be diagnosed by the classifier with high specificity and sensitivity in both the original and validation cohorts. An association between a missense DCLRE1C variant and V-gene and J-gene trimming of TCR beta chains was found in a later genetic analysis and replicated in an independent cohort. A later analysis reported that several top co-occurrence clusters appeared linked to parvovirus B19, influenza, CMV and Epstein-Barr virus. Most TCR sequences were observed very rarely across donors, whereas some public TCRs were present in many individuals. A further reported finding was that TCR beta sequences accurately predicted the HLA-A and HLA-B alleles for most subjects in the first cohort. The study gave a list of 150 to 200 TCR beta chains associated with cytomegalovirus. Broadly in line with IMGT annotations, most TCR beta V segments showed up in productive rearrangements about 87% or about 30% of the time in an earlier analysis of about 500 of the donors. The sequencing pipeline was judged likely to have produced a cluster of highly shared sequence variants as a technical artifact. Three of the identified cytomegalovirus-associated TCR beta chains were confirmed in vitro to be specific for cytomegalovirus antigens. In a later analysis, 16,951 TCR beta sequences were associated with specific HLA alleles at a false discovery rate of 0.05. Because the 87-base-pair reads could not distinguish some IMGT-functional V segments, including TRBV6-2 and TRBV6-3, those segments were excluded. Because counts were too low, seventeen rarely observed V segments, including chromosome 9 orphons, were left out of the earlier analysis of 587 of the donors. In this cohort, only TCR beta chains were sequenced, and detectable features were limited by the absence of alpha or paired-chain data. Correlated functional status among segregating V segments might be attributable to linkage disequilibrium, but an unknown experimental factor could not be ruled out. In a later genetic analysis, fewer N-insertions in productive TCRs were reported among donors in an Asian-associated ancestry cluster than the approximately 710-donor mean. Immune exposure information for the cohort was limited to CMV serostatus. Assigning TCR associations to individual alleles was difficult when HLA alleles, especially DR and DQ, strongly co-occurred.

Turning to this clone: Which antigen it targets is not known. No base quality values were provided; no much bigger clone lies one nucleotide off.

The library was made by the immunoSEQ multiplex PCR assay. For the multiplex PCR, a mixture combining 60 forward primers for TCR Vbeta segments and 13 reverse primers for TCR Jbeta segments was used. A multiplex PCR assay on genomic DNA amplified the CDR3 region of rearranged TCR beta genes. The amplified TCR beta libraries were sequenced on the Illumina HiSeq System as 87-base-pair reads. In the source study's methods: In a later analysis, 77 million or so unique TCR beta chains were counted across the 650 to 700 repertoires, and roughly 11 million of these chains were shared by at least two donors. Raw reads were error-corrected and collapsed into unique sequences with a nearest-neighbor algorithm that merged closely related sequences to remove PCR and sequencing errors. Alignment of CDR3 sequences to IMGT reference sequences was used to assign V, D and J gene segments. For a sequence to be retained, a match of at least six nucleotides was required to both a V gene segment and a J gene segment. Rearrangements were called productive when the CDR3 lacked stop codons and stayed in frame with V and J; all others were non-productive. Following IMGT convention, CDR3 was defined as the stretch from the second conserved V-encoded cysteine to the conserved J-encoded phenylalanine. The earlier analysis of about 590 of the donors excluded sequences that lacked an unambiguous match to a single V gene segment. An earlier analysis of just under 600 of the donors called V segments functional above 56.7% productive rearrangements and segregating when the between-donor standard deviation exceeded 5%. A statistical classification framework was built to diagnose cytomegalovirus status from the catalog of TCR beta chain sequences. In a later analysis, TCR nucleotide sequences were compared against IMGT/GENE-DB human TR gene sequences so that V and J genes could be assigned. Using the TCRdist pipeline, a later analysis assigned CDR3 sequences along with most-parsimonious VDJ recombination scenarios. In a later analysis, each TCR beta chain was defined by its CDR3 amino acid sequence together with its V-gene family, and reads lacking a unique V-gene family were excluded. In a later analysis, 550 to 650 highly shared, low-generation-probability nucleotide sequences were removed to address suspected cross-contamination and a sequencing artifact. For each public chain, a later analysis derived a clonal expansion index from normalized ranks of inferred template counts within each repertoire. A later analysis computed generation probabilities with a VDJ recombination model fitted to out-of-frame rearrangements, and checked the results against IGoR. In a later analysis, hypergeometric tests were used to score TCR-TCR, TCR-HLA and TCR-CMV co-occurrence, with a repertoire-size bias correction applied to TCR pairs. False discovery rates were estimated in a later analysis by permuting HLA or CMV assignments 20 times. In a later analysis, co-occurring TCRs were grouped with DBSCAN, and TCRdist sequence similarity was added when clustering was performed within HLA-allele-positive subsets. Repertoires with fewer than 30,000 or more than 120,000 public chains were left out of co-occurrence clustering, as were about 5 repertoires with anomalous nucleotide sharing. The source is immuneACCESS, and TCRdb retained only in-frame sequences with V and J called. Part of the clones is not carried over; for the studies checked, unresolved V genes explain less than half of this, and the remainder is unexplained. V and J calls and clone size come straight from that table; D and trimming were deduced from the DNA. This sample comprises approximately 65,000 clones, approximately 64% of them detected only once. 17% of the sample is taken by the ten largest.

The cohort consisted of approximately 670 healthy bone marrow donors. At the time of sampling, every cohort member was nominally healthy, though immune exposures that went unrecorded were likely present. The donor was CMV seropositive and belonged to the group of about 290 seropositive cohort members. Each donor provided a peripheral blood sample, and peripheral blood mononuclear cells were used for TCR beta sequencing. Genomic DNA extraction from the blood cell samples was performed with the Qiagen DNeasy Blood Extraction Kit. The CDR3 measures 11 amino acids from cysteine to phenylalanine. CDR3 DNA only is kept here, 33 bases in frame from base 1. The V and J ends are trimmed by 6 bases and 2 bases, leaving 4 bases between them. Looking up the germline V gene yields CDR1 SNHLY and CDR2 FYNNEI.

The receptor chain draws on TRBV2 and TRBJ1-2; no D gene can be assigned with confidence. The TCR sequence derives from a man aged 40-49 years in good health and CMV-seropositive. Sequencing was performed on PBMCs. The CDR3 protein is CASSRNYGYTF. The sequence in DNA is TGTGCCAGCAGCAGAAACTATGGCTACACCTTC.